A single sample gave rise to the 25 T cell receptor beta chains below, sequenced in a study of OX40 agonist ivuxolimab in advanced cancers. The data were produced by immunoSEQ multiplex PCR, yet TCRdb's version contains in-frame clones alone and is incomplete. Of around 62,000 clones in the sample, more than 70% were seen once. The source was CD4+ or CD8+ T cells sorted from blood, collected in a trial of the OX40 agonist ivuxolimab. These receptors originate from an adult with an advanced solid tumor such as melanoma, head and neck, liver or kidney cancer.

V usage is TRBV7-2 and J usage is TRBJ1-3; no clear D. The germline CDR1 and CDR2 sequences are SGHTA and FQGNSA. This CDR3 comprises 14 residues. V dropped 4 bases and J dropped 2 bases, with 9 bases sitting between them. CDR3 DNA sequence: TGTGCCAGCAGCTCAGTGGGCGCTGGAAACACCATATATTTT. This encodes CASSSVGAGNTIYF.

The chain carries TRBV2 and TRBJ2-1; 7 bases line up with TRBD2. The V and J ends lost 5 bases and 0 bases, in that order; junction bases with no gene match: 7. This CDR3 is 16 amino acids long. The germline gives CDR1 SNHLY, CDR2 FYNNEI. The CDR3 DNA sequence: TGTGCCAGCAGTCGCGAACTAGCGAGCTCCTACAATGAGCAGTTCTTC. It translates to CASSRELASSYNEQFF.

The chain couples TRBV7-9 to TRBJ1-2, with D unresolved. The germline V gene encodes CDR1 SEHNR and CDR2 FQNEAQ (reference sequence). The CDR3 runs 14 residues. Trimming removed 1 base from V and 4 bases from J, with 10 bases in between. CDR3 sequence reads: CASSLGPESYGYTF. The CDR3 nucleotides are TGTGCCAGCAGCTTAGGGCCGGAAAGCTATGGCTACACCTTC. The full variable domain, with the rest looked up from reference TRBV7-9 and TRBJ1-2, is DTGVSQNPRHKITKRGQNVTFRCDPISEHNRLYWYRQTLGQGPEFLTYFQNEAQLEKSRLLSDRFSAERPKGSFSTLEIQRTEQGDSAMYLCASSLGPESYGYTFGSGTRLTVV.

This chain connects TRBV2 to TRBJ1-1, with D maybe TRBD1 (5 bases). The germline V gene encodes CDR1 SNHLY and CDR2 FYNNEI. Trimming cost V 7 bases and J 4 bases, with 13 bases left between them. CDR3 size: 13 residues. The CDR3 here is CASMAGMVTEAFF. The CDR3, as DNA: TGTGCCAGCATGGCAGGGATGGTCACTGAAGCTTTCTTT.

The chain combines TRBV10-3 with TRBJ2-7, with TRBD2 identical over 9 bases. V was clipped by 11 bases and J by 1 base; unmatched bases: 6. From germline, CDR1 is ENHRY and CDR2 SYGVKD. The CDR3 covers 13 residues. The CDR3 nucleotides read TGTGCCGTTAGGACTAGCGCTTCCTACGAGCAGTACTTC. Translating gives CAVRTSASYEQYF.

This chain uses TRBV29-1 with TRBJ1-1; D gene unclear. CDR3 length equals 17 residues. Trimming pared 4 bases from V and 4 bases from J, leaving 25 bases between. In germline, CDR1 is SQVTM, CDR2 ANQGSEA. This CDR3 is CSVVKDHGNVFGTEAFF. DNA of the CDR3: TGCAGCGTTGTTAAGGACCATGGGAACGTGTTTGGCACTGAAGCTTTCTTT.

The CDR3 here is CASSPGIGGQDYGYTF. Here the CDR3 DNA reads TGTGCCAGCTCACCAGGTATCGGGGGCCAAGACTATGGCTACACCTTC. The rearrangement links TRBV18 to TRBJ1-2, with a possible D match to TRBD1 (6 bases). V shed 2 bases and J shed 3 bases, with 16 bases lying between them. CDR3 size: 16 residues. The germline CDR1 and CDR2 sequences are KGHSH and LQKENI. Filled out from reference TRBV18 and TRBJ1-2, the complete variable domain reads NAGVMQNPRHLVRRRGQEARLRCSPMKGHSHVYWYRQLPEEGLKFMVYLQKENIIDESGMPKERFSAEFPKEGPSILRIQQVVRGDSAAYFCASSPGIGGQDYGYTFGSGTRLTVV.

The rearrangement links TRBV6-6 to TRBJ1-2; maybe TRBD1 (6 bases). Germline loops: CDR1 MNHNY, CDR2 SVGAGI (reference sequence). Trimming removed 0 bases from V and 5 bases from J, with 10 bases in between. CDR3 length equals 14 residues. The CDR3 region is CASSYSTQGYGYTF. The DNA for the CDR3 is TGTGCCAGCAGTTACTCGACCCAGGGGTATGGCTACACCTTC.

The genes are TRBV28 and TRBJ2-5, with 9 nucleotides matching TRBD1. Looked up from germline, CDR1 is MDHEN and CDR2 is SYDVKM. Trimming took 6 bases from V and 2 from J; bases not matched to a gene: 10. The CDR3 runs 16 residues. The CDR3 region has the DNA TGTGCCAGCAGCCCCCTTCGGGACAGGGCTCAAGAGACCCAGTACTTC. The encoded protein is CASSPLRDRAQETQYF.

The genes are TRBV27 and TRBJ2-6, with D perhaps matching TRBD1 (5 bases). With 6 bases removed from V and 4 bases from J, the gap between germline ends came to 7 bases. CDR3 length: 13 residues. CDR1 MNHEY and CDR2 SMNVEV come from the germline V gene (reference sequence). The CDR3 sequence: CASSRQGANVLTF. The CDR3 nucleotides are TGTGCCAGCAGCCGACAGGGGGCCAACGTCCTGACTTTC.

This chain uses TRBV5-6 with TRBJ2-7, with D tentatively TRBD1 (6 bases). Trimming pared 4 bases from V and 6 bases from J, leaving 17 bases between. CDR1 and CDR2 from the germline V gene are SGHDT and YYEEEE. The CDR3 is 14 residues long. CDR3 bases: TGTGCCAGCAGCCTAACCGGGACAAGTGGCGAGCAGTACTTC. Translating gives CASSLTGTSGEQYF.

V and J are TRBV18 and TRBJ1-1; TRBD1 is a possible D gene (6 bases). Trimming left V 1 base short and J 3 bases short, with 12 bases between. The CDR3 extends over 15 amino acids. Per germline, CDR1 KGHSH and CDR2 LQKENI. The CDR3 is CASSPLGGADTEAFF. CDR3 coding DNA: TGTGCCAGCTCACCACTCGGGGGCGCGGACACTGAAGCTTTCTTT.

This sequence joins TRBV4-2 and TRBJ1-3, with D hard to call. V dropped 0 bases and J dropped 2 bases, with 11 bases sitting between them. The V gene's germline CDR1 is LGHNA and CDR2 YNFKEQ. There are 16 residues in the CDR3. The CDR3 spells CASSQDYRTPGNTIYF. Here the CDR3 DNA reads TGTGCCAGCAGCCAAGATTACCGAACTCCTGGAAACACCATATATTTT.

This clone was seen just once. The chain joins TRBV18 to TRBJ1-2; perhaps TRBD1 as D (6 bases). The V gene lost 3 bases and the J gene lost 3 bases, with 11 bases spanning the gap. The CDR3 is 14 residues long. Looked up from germline, CDR1 is KGHSH and CDR2 is LQKENI. The CDR3: CASSPRDTDYGYTF. In nucleotides, the CDR3 is TGTGCCAGCTCACCCCGGGACACAGACTATGGCTACACCTTC.

This chain uses TRBV10-3 with TRBJ1-1; D is undetermined. Germline CDR1 ENHRY, CDR2 SYGVKD. The CDR3 loop spans 13 amino acids. The V gene lost 6 bases and the J gene lost 1 base, with 9 bases spanning the gap. The CDR3 is CAIRDAPNTEAFF. The CDR3 nucleotides are TGTGCCATCAGGGACGCGCCGAACACTGAAGCTTTCTTT.

This chain connects TRBV2 to TRBJ2-1; D may be TRBD1 (6 bases). The CDR3 length is 14 residues. CDR1 is SNHLY and CDR2 is FYNNEI in the germline V gene. The V end was cut by 6 bases, the J end by 9 bases, with 18 bases between. In DNA form, the CDR3 reads TGTGCCAGCAGCCTTCTCGGACAGTATGGTGAGCAGTTCTTC. It codes for CASSLLGQYGEQFF.

This clone was picked up one time. This rearrangement joins TRBV5-4 to TRBJ1-6; 9 nucleotides align to TRBD1. The CDR3 extends over 14 amino acids. Germline V gene lookup returns CDR1 SGHNT and CDR2 YYREEE (reference sequence). V trimming: 3 bases; J trimming: 12 bases; junction bases outside the gene matches: 7. CDR3 nucleotide sequence: TGTGCCAGCAGCTCTCCGGGACAGGGAGTACCCCTCCACTTT. Amino acid sequence: CASSSPGQGVPLHF.

The chain has TRBV5-6 and TRBJ2-2; D not resolved. Trimming shortened V by 1 base and J by 4 bases, and 8 bases separated the two germline ends. There are 14 residues in the CDR3. Germline V gene lookup returns CDR1 SGHDT and CDR2 YYEEEE. This chain's CDR3 is CASSLPGFTGELFF. Written as DNA, the CDR3 is TGTGCCAGCAGCTTGCCCGGGTTCACCGGGGAGCTGTTTTTT. Variable domain in full (rest from reference TRBV5-6 and TRBJ2-2): DAGVTQSPTHLIKTRGQQVTLRCSPKSGHDTVSWYQQALGQGPQFIFQYYEEEERQRGNFPDRFSGHQFPNYSSELNVNALLLGDSALYLCASSLPGFTGELFFGEGSRLTVL.

The V and J genes are TRBV5-1 and TRBJ2-7; D assignment may be TRBD1 or TRBD2 (5 bases each). The V end was cut by 7 bases, the J end by 0 bases, with 14 bases between. This CDR3 is built from 14 residues. Germline-derived CDR1 and CDR2 are SGHRS and YFSETQ. CDR3 amino acids: CASGPGTPSYEQYF. CDR3 in DNA: TGCGCCAGCGGACCCGGGACCCCCTCCTACGAGCAGTACTTC.

The chain is built from TRBV4-1 and TRBJ2-3; D may be TRBD1 (6 bases). V gave up 0 bases and J gave up 6 bases, with 16 bases separating them. This CDR3 is 16 amino acids long. CDR1 and CDR2 (germline): MGHRA, YSYEKL. The CDR3 loop is CASSQESGRGEDTQYF. In DNA form, the CDR3 reads TGCGCCAGCAGCCAAGAATCAGGCAGGGGCGAGGATACGCAGTATTTT.

The rearrangement uses TRBV9 and TRBJ2-5; 8 bases line up with TRBD1. Germline V gene data show CDR1 as SGDLS and CDR2 as YYNGEE. The CDR3 covers 14 residues. The ends lost 2 bases at V and 5 bases at J; junction bases unmatched: 5. CDR3 amino acids: CASSVLDRAETQYF. CDR3 nucleotide sequence: TGTGCCAGCAGCGTCCTGGACAGGGCTGAGACCCAGTACTTC.

For the CDR3, the DNA is TGTGCCAGCGGTTCCGGGACAGGGGATGCAGATACGCAGTATTTT. It specifies CASGSGTGDADTQYF. The V gene is TRBV4-2, the J gene TRBJ2-3; 10 bases match TRBD1. Losses at the gene ends were 8 bases for V and 4 bases for J; bases not matched to a gene: 9. This CDR3 has 15 residues. Germline V CDR1 and CDR2: LGHNA, YNFKEQ.

The gene calls are TRBV28 and TRBJ1-4, with TRBD1 identical over 7 bases. The CDR3 loop spans 15 amino acids. J was trimmed by 4 bases and V by 3 bases; bases with no gene match: 5. Germline assignment: CDR1 MDHEN and CDR2 SYDVKM. CDR3 DNA: TGTGCCAGCAGTTTTGGGACAGCTTTTAATGAAAAACTGTTTTTT. Encoded protein: CASSFGTAFNEKLFF.

This clone turned up a few times. This rearrangement joins TRBV27 to TRBJ2-5, with TRBD2 matching over 14 bases. After removal of 5 bases from V and 1 base from J, the junction contained 9 bases not matched to a gene. The germline gives CDR1 MNHEY, CDR2 SMNVEV (reference sequence). The CDR3 runs to 18 residues. The DNA of the CDR3 is TGTGCCAGCAGTCGGAAAAAGACTAGCGGGAGGGCCCAAGAGACCCAGTACTTC. Its translation is CASSRKKTSGRAQETQYF.

J is TRBJ2-5 and V is TRBV7-2; D is unclear. Judging by the DNA end, TRBJ2-7 fits better; the J call may be wrong. The CDR3 covers 13 residues. The V gene's germline CDR1 is SGHTA and CDR2 FQGNSA. CDR3 residues: CASSLVESYEQYF. The CDR3 DNA reads TGTGCCAGCAGCTTAGTAGAAAGCTACGAGCAGTACTTC.